Below, 5 T cell receptor beta chains from the same sample are listed, as sequenced in a study of T cells in Graves' hyperthyroidism and ophthalmopathy. Authors of the study amplified TCR beta CDR3 regions from RNA transcripts. The HTBI primer set drove a first-round RT-PCR of the TCR CDR3. TCRdb re-derived calls from the multiplex PCR reads in MiXCR, one entry per CDR3 protein. The sample consists of about 640,000 distinct CDR3 sequences, around 21% of them appearing once. The sample taken for sequencing was blood. The receptors originated from a man between 25 and 39 years old with Graves' ophthalmopathy.

The rearrangement uses TRBV20-1 and TRBJ1-2; TRBD1 might be the D (5 bases). Germline V CDR1 and CDR2: DFQATT, SNEGSKA (reference sequence). There are 11 residues in the CDR3. V lost 5 bases and J 5 bases, leaving 9 bases between the germline ends. The CDR3 coding sequence is TGCAGTGCTGGCAGGGCTTATGGCTACACCTTC. It codes for CSAGRAYGYTF.

This clonotype showed up many times. The V call is TRBV28, the J call TRBJ2-7; 7 positions agree with TRBD2. Germline V gene sequence: CDR1 MDHEN, CDR2 SYDVKM. V lost 3 bases to trimming and J lost 2 bases; unmatched junction nucleotides: 7. The CDR3 has 15 residues. The CDR3 bases are TGTGCCAGCAGTTTCCTAGCGGCGGGGGCCTACGAGCAGTACTTC. Protein: CASSFLAAGAYEQYF.

This clonotype was seen ten or more times. The chain carries TRBV28 and TRBJ1-1; weak D call: TRBD1 (6 bases). Germline CDR1 reads MDHEN; CDR2 reads SYDVKM. Trimming stripped 2 bases from V and 0 bases from J, with 13 bases between. The CDR3 extends over 16 amino acids. In DNA form, the CDR3 reads TGTGCCAGCAGTTTACCCCCGGGGGGCGTGAACACTGAAGCTTTCTTT. Protein: CASSLPPGGVNTEAFF.

This clonotype was observed many times. This sequence joins TRBV30 and TRBJ2-7; D is perhaps TRBD1 (6 bases). V shed 4 bases and J shed 3 bases, with 19 bases lying between them. Per germline, CDR1 GTSNPN and CDR2 SVGIG (reference sequence). CDR3 size: 15 residues. The CDR3 protein is CAWTSGDRLRYEQYF. The CDR3 DNA reads TGTGCCTGGACCTCCGGTGACAGGCTCCGCTACGAGCAGTACTTC.

This clonotype was seen only once. An end of the junction differs from the germline gene, which may be a read error. J is TRBJ2-7 and V is TRBV7-2; TRBD1 is a possible D gene (6 bases). Per the germline V gene, CDR1 is SGHTA and CDR2 is FQGNSA. CDR3 length: 14 residues. CDR3: CASSPYRALYQQYF. The CDR3 DNA sequence: TGTGCCAGCAGCCCTTACAGGGCTCTCTACCAGCAGTACTTC.